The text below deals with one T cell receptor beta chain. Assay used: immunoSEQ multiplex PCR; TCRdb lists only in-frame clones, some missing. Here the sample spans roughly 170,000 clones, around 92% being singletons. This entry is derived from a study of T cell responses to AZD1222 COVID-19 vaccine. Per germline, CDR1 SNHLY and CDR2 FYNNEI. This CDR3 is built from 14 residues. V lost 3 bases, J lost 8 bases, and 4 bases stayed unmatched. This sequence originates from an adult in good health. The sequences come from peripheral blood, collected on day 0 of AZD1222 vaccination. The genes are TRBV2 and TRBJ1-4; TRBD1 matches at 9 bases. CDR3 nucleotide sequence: TGTGCCAGCAGTGAGGACAGGGGATGGGAAAAACTGTTTTTT. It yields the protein CASSEDRGWEKLFF.